Shown below are 9 T cell receptor beta chains from a single sample sequenced in a study of blood T cell repertoires in COVID-19. Only in-frame clones appear in the TCRdb table, and some are missing; sequencing was by immunoSEQ multiplex PCR. The sample has around 200,000 clones, 65% to 90% seen once. The source material was peripheral blood. These receptors all come from a man aged 80 or over with acute or convalescent COVID-19.

CDR3 amino acids: CASSPPGLASYEQYF. DNA of the CDR3: TGTGCCAGCTCACCACCGGGACTAGCATCCTACGAGCAGTACTTC. The genes are TRBV18 and TRBJ2-7; 9 bases line up with TRBD2. Germline V gene sequence: CDR1 KGHSH, CDR2 LQKENI. This CDR3 has 15 amino acids. The V and J ends lost 0 bases and 1 base, in that order; junction bases with no gene match: 1.

The chain uses TRBV12-5 and TRBJ2-1, with D unresolved. This CDR3 region has 16 residues. Germline loops: CDR1 LGHNT, CDR2 FRNRAP. V was trimmed by 4 bases and J by 4 bases, leaving 17 bases between them. In DNA, the CDR3 is TGTGCTAGTGGTTCTTCTCTGACTTATGCTTACAATGAGCAGTTCTTC. Protein: CASGSSLTYAYNEQFF.

The V and J genes are TRBV3-1 (or the pseudogene TRBV3-2) and TRBJ2-1; TRBD2 agrees at 11 bases. V lost 4 bases and J lost 5; bases outside the gene matches: 4. CDR3 length: 15 residues. Germline-derived CDR1 and CDR2 are LGHDT and YNNKEL (reference sequence). The CDR3 DNA follows: TGTGCCAGCAGCCTTAGCGGGAGGGCCCACAATGAGCAGTTCTTC. This gives the protein CASSLSGRAHNEQFF.

V is TRBV10-1 and J is TRBJ2-4; 7 bases line up with TRBD2. Trimming removed 2 bases from V and 7 bases from J; junction bases left unmatched: 5. Germline CDR1 reads WNHNN; CDR2 reads SYGVQD (reference sequence). The CDR3 runs 14 residues. The CDR3 sequence is CASSEAGRVNIQYF. The CDR3 nucleotides read TGCGCCAGCAGTGAGGCAGGGAGGGTCAACATTCAGTACTTC.

This chain uses TRBV28 with TRBJ1-1, with TRBD1 matching over 8 bases. The J segment lost 1 base and the V segment lost 6 bases, leaving 1 base of the junction unmatched. This CDR3 is 13 amino acids long. Germline V gene sequence: CDR1 MDHEN, CDR2 SYDVKM. For the CDR3, the DNA is TGTGCCAGCAGAGGACAGGGGAACACTGAAGCTTTCTTT. Encoded protein: CASRGQGNTEAFF.

The chain is built from TRBV11-2 and TRBJ2-3; perhaps TRBD2 as D (6 bases). V lost 4 bases and J lost 2, with 22 bases in between. Germline V lookup: CDR1 SGHAT, CDR2 FQNNGV. CDR3 length: 18 residues. CDR3 nucleotides: TGTGCCAGCAGCTACGCCGGTAGGGGAGGTCCAATCACAGATACGCAGTATTTT. Protein: CASSYAGRGGPITDTQYF.

The genes are TRBV7-2 and TRBJ2-2, with TRBD2 matching over 9 bases. The CDR3 is 17 residues long. Germline V gene data show CDR1 as SGHTA and CDR2 as FQGNSA. The trim removed 5 bases at V and 4 bases at J, leaving 11 bases unmatched. The CDR3 DNA reads as TGTGCCAGCAGCCCCGCTGCGGGAGGGCCGGCCACCGGGGAGCTGTTTTTT. Protein product: CASSPAAGGPATGELFF.

This rearrangement joins TRBV27 to TRBJ2-7, with D unclear. This CDR3 region has 12 residues. Germline-derived CDR1 and CDR2 are MNHEY and SMNVEV (reference sequence). Trimming shortened V by 3 bases and J by 7 bases, and 10 bases separated the two germline ends. CDR3 in DNA: TGTGCCAGCAGTTTTGGGTCGGAGGAGCAGTACTTC. Protein: CASSFGSEEQYF.

The rearrangement joins TRBV27 to TRBJ2-3; no clear D. The V gene lost 4 bases and the J gene lost 2 bases, with 13 bases spanning the gap. Germline loops: CDR1 MNHEY, CDR2 SMNVEV (reference sequence). CDR3 size: 15 residues. The chain's CDR3 is CASSSIVSDTDTQYF. The CDR3 nucleotides are TGTGCCAGCAGTTCTATTGTGAGCGACACAGATACGCAGTATTTT.